This TCR beta chain was recorded in a study of shared clonotypes between healthy human individuals. Overall study results and limits: Rarefaction exposed incomplete sorted-subset sequencing despite large depth. Larger estimated richness was generally recorded for naive subsets relative to memory subsets.

This CDR3 region has 14 residues. Per germline, CDR1 ENHRY and CDR2 SYGVKD. Germline trimming cut 8 bases from V and 4 bases from J; bases unmatched to any gene: 7. In the case of this clone: Its antigen is unknown.

The data were produced by immunoSEQ multiplex PCR, yet TCRdb's version contains in-frame clones alone and is incomplete. The sample lists approximately 2,300,000 clones; less than 95% were seen once. This chain links TRBV10-3 with TRBJ2-1, with 8 bases identical to TRBD2. Sequenced sample: naive CD4+ T cells from PBMCs. Noted subset: CD45RA+ positively selected. This receptor was taken from a man younger than 35 in good health. Some clones in this sample may be carry-over from other donors' samples. CDR3 residues: CAISPSGSYNEQFF. In nucleotides, the CDR3 is TGTGCCATCTCGCCAAGCGGGAGTTACAATGAGCAGTTCTTC.